This T cell receptor beta chain was documented in a study of neurological immune-mediated disorders. TCRdb re-called the 5' RACE reads with MiXCR, one entry per CDR3 protein. Here the sample spans some 46,000 distinct CDR3 sequences, 4.5% being singletons. This clonotype was counted ten times or more. The germline V and J ends were trimmed by 0 bases and 7 bases, with 12 bases remaining between them. CDR3 length: 14 amino acids. Germline lookup yields CDR1 SGHTA and CDR2 FQGTGA. Source material: PBMCs. V and J are TRBV7-3 and TRBJ1-2; D perhaps matches TRBD1 (5 bases). The receptor comes from a woman aged 55-69 years with multiple sclerosis. CDR3 DNA: TGTGCCAGCAGCTTAACGGCGCAGGGAGGTGGCTACACCTTC. It encodes CASSLTAQGGGYTF.